This T cell receptor (beta chain) was sequenced in a study of T cell responses to AZD1222 COVID-19 vaccine. General study results and limits: Baseline seropositives among AZD1222 recipients totaled only five to seven. Two AZD1222 administrations were followed by greater Spike-specific TCR breadth and depth. Across spike, vaccine-associated CD4 TCRs were found, dominant at 160-218 and 743-854.

The CDR3 length is 10 residues. The germline V gene has CDR1 WSHSY and CDR2 SAAADI. V was shortened by 2 bases and J by 6 bases, with 2 bases between the two germline ends. On this clone itself: Its specificity is unknown.

This table comes from immunoSEQ multiplex PCR, and its TCRdb copy is limited to in-frame clones, with some not included. Among approximately 91,000 clones listed, approximately 90% were seen once. The receptor comes from an adult who received the AZD1222 COVID-19 vaccine. The rearrangement links TRBV10-2 to TRBJ2-7; D gene ambiguous. The sequenced sample was peripheral blood, obtained 28 days after the second AZD1222 dose. The chain's CDR3 is CASSESEQYF. CDR3 bases: TGCGCCAGCAGTGAGAGCGAGCAGTACTTC.